This T cell receptor beta chain came from a study of control samples from healthy donors and cancer patients (dated by TCRdb to between 2020 and 2021). Concerning this clone: The antigen it binds to is not known. Per-nucleotide qualities are absent, and no much larger clonotype sits a single base away.

V has 3 bases trimmed and J has 6 bases trimmed; junction bases matching no gene number 5. The germline V gene yields KGHSH for CDR1 and LQKENI for CDR2. The CDR3 covers 14 residues, taking in both the cysteine and the phenylalanine. The only DNA kept is the CDR3, 42 bases in frame from the first base. Library generation was performed with the immunoSEQ multiplex PCR assay. In its TCRdb copy, this immuneACCESS table keeps in-frame sequences only and misses some clones. Where compared with another copy, unresolved V genes explain less than half of these, and the others have no known cause. The sample includes fewer than 70,000 clones, with about 95% observed a single time. The ten largest clones capture 4% of the sample.

This TCR was recovered from a man aged 30-40 years in good health. The rearrangement joined TRBV18 to TRBJ1-5; 7 central nucleotides agree with TRBD1. Sequencing was carried out using blood. CDR3 reads: CASSPSAGGQPQHF. The DNA is as follows: TGTGCCAGCTCACCGTCGGCAGGGGGTCAGCCCCAGCATTTT.